These 20 T cell receptor beta chains share one sample of origin, sequenced in a study of T-cell reconstitution after alpha-beta-depleted transplantation in children (dated by TCRdb to 2016 to 2018). Library generation was performed with PCR. The sequencing machine was an Illumina HiSeq 2500. TCR library preparation used molecular barcoding, with unique molecular identifiers applied to normalize quantification of the TCRbeta repertoire. TCRdb reanalyzed the raw reads on its own, using fastp at Q25 for trimming and MiXCR for clone calling, and kept in-frame beta chains. One record per CDR3 amino acid sequence lists the most common genes and DNA. The table for this sample lists almost 400,000 distinct CDR3 sequences; just over 20% of them were counted only once. The ten largest clones represent about 3.8% of the sample. The sample was PBMCs from the stem cell graft donor, taken from the stem cell graft. The receptor set was obtained from a human donor who donated a stem cell graft to a child with acute myeloid leukemia.

This clonotype was seen many times. V usage is TRBV6-5 and J usage is TRBJ2-1, with 10 bases aligning to TRBD2. CDR1 MNHEY and CDR2 SVGAGI come from the germline V gene. The CDR3 consists of 15 residues. V lost 7 bases, J lost 2 bases, and 5 bases stayed unmatched. The CDR3 loop is CASTLLAGTYNEQFF. Written as DNA, the CDR3 is TGTGCCAGCACCTTACTAGCGGGGACCTACAATGAGCAGTTCTTC.

This clonotype was seen more than once but under ten times. The chain is built from TRBV2 and TRBJ2-1; either TRBD1 or TRBD2 may fit D (5 bases each). Germline V gene sequence: CDR1 SNHLY, CDR2 FYNNEI. The ends were cut back, 4 bases at V and 0 bases at J, with 13 bases in the middle. This CDR3 is built from 16 residues. CDR3 residues: CASSAGTESSYNEQFF. The CDR3, as DNA: TGTGCCAGCAGTGCGGGGACGGAGAGCTCCTACAATGAGCAGTTCTTC.

In this sample, this clonotype turned up many times. CDR3 sequence (DNA): TGTGCCAGCAGCCTACGGGGCGGTGGGAGCAATCAGCCCCAGCATTTT. Translated: CASSLRGGGSNQPQHF. This chain joins TRBV7-2 and TRBJ1-5, with D possibly being TRBD1 (5 bases). From germline, CDR1 is SGHTA and CDR2 FQGNSA. This CDR3 comprises 16 residues. The germline V and J ends were trimmed by 5 bases and 1 base, with 15 bases remaining between them.

This chain links TRBV18 with TRBJ2-2, with D possibly being TRBD1 (6 bases). Trimming stripped 6 bases from V and 5 bases from J, with 10 bases between. Germline CDR1 and CDR2: KGHSH and LQKENI. The CDR3 sequence is 13 residues long. This chain's CDR3 is CASSARGTGELFF. In DNA form, the CDR3 reads TGTGCCAGCTCGGCAAGGGGGACCGGGGAGCTGTTTTTT.

This clonotype has a count of ten or more. The V gene is TRBV24-1, the J gene TRBJ2-2, with unresolved D. V lost 0 bases, J lost 5 bases, and 6 bases lay in between. Germline loops: CDR1 KGHDR, CDR2 SFDVKD. This CDR3 contains 14 residues. This chain's CDR3 is CATSDLRDTGELFF. CDR3 in DNA: TGTGCCACCAGTGATTTGAGAGATACCGGGGAGCTGTTTTTT.

The chain employs TRBV7-6 and TRBJ2-5, with TRBD2 matching 14 bases. After removal of 1 base from V and 6 bases from J, the junction contained 7 bases not matched to a gene. Looked up from germline, CDR1 is SGHVS and CDR2 is FNYEAQ. The CDR3 totals 17 residues. CDR3 nucleotide sequence: TGTGCCAGCAGCTTAGGGGCGGGACTAGCGGGAGATCAGACCCAGTACTTC. Protein sequence: CASSLGAGLAGDQTQYF.

This clonotype was seen ten or more times. The gene calls are TRBV29-1 and TRBJ2-1; D gene uncertain. This CDR3 comprises 14 residues. V lost 0 bases and J lost 5, with 11 bases in between. Germline V CDR1 and CDR2: SQVTM, ANQGSEA. The CDR3: CSVEDPLVNNEQFF. CDR3 bases: TGCAGCGTTGAAGATCCCTTAGTCAACAATGAGCAGTTCTTC.

In its sample, this clonotype was seen a few times. The chain carries TRBV24-1 and TRBJ1-1, with 10 bases aligning to TRBD1. The CDR3 runs 12 residues. The J segment lost 8 bases and the V segment lost 11 bases, leaving 7 bases of the junction unmatched. Germline CDR1 KGHDR, CDR2 SFDVKD. CDR3 bases: TGTGCCAGTGCTGGACAGGGGGTAGAAGCTTTCTTT. Protein: CASAGQGVEAFF.

In this sample, this clonotype turned up a few times. The chain uses TRBV24-1 and TRBJ2-1, with 8 bases lining up with TRBD1. J gave up 10 bases and V 4 bases, and 8 bases lay outside the gene matches. There are 14 residues in the CDR3. Germline CDR1 is KGHDR and CDR2 is SFDVKD. In DNA form, the CDR3 reads TGTGCCACCAGTGAACCATGGACAGGGCAAGAGCAGTTCTTC. It specifies CATSEPWTGQEQFF.

This clonotype was observed a few times. The chain employs TRBV5-1 and TRBJ2-2, with TRBD2 matching 14 bases. CDR1 and CDR2 (germline): SGHRS, YFSETQ. The trim removed 4 bases at V and 3 bases at J, leaving 11 bases unmatched. The CDR3 is 19 amino acids. Here the CDR3 reads CASSPKTSGRARDTGELFF. The CDR3 DNA is TGCGCCAGCAGCCCAAAGACTAGCGGGAGGGCCCGTGACACCGGGGAGCTGTTTTTT.

This clonotype showed up many times. This chain joins TRBV7-2 and TRBJ2-3, with a tentative D call TRBD2 (6 bases). V lost 3 bases and J 2 bases, leaving 12 bases between the germline ends. There are 15 residues in the CDR3. Germline V gives CDR1 SGHTA, CDR2 FQGNSA. CDR3 in DNA: TGTGCCAGCAGCTTTAGCGGAATCTACACAGATACGCAGTATTTT. Translating it yields CASSFSGIYTDTQYF.

This clonotype was seen more than once but under ten times. The J gene is TRBJ2-6, the V gene TRBV7-3; TRBD1 aligns across 8 bases. The CDR3 runs 16 residues. Per germline, CDR1 SGHTA and CDR2 FQGTGA. Trimming at V came to 5 bases and at J to 4 bases, leaving 7 bases not matched to a gene. The CDR3 reads CASSPTGDPGANVLTF. The CDR3 DNA is TGTGCCAGCAGCCCGACAGGGGATCCAGGGGCCAACGTCCTGACTTTC.

This clonotype occurred a few times. This chain links TRBV2 with TRBJ1-5, with no clear D. The V end lost 6 bases, the J end lost 4 bases, and 7 bases lay between the germline ends. Germline assignment: CDR1 SNHLY and CDR2 FYNNEI. This CDR3 region has 12 residues. The CDR3 here is CASRQANQPQHF. CDR3 coding DNA: TGTGCCAGCAGGCAGGCAAATCAGCCCCAGCATTTT.

The chain combines TRBV28 with TRBJ2-5; possibly TRBD2 for D (5 bases). The CDR3 covers 13 residues. V lost 5 bases to trimming and J lost 7 bases, with 14 bases between them. Germline CDR1 is MDHEN and CDR2 is SYDVKM. The CDR3: CASSRTRLATQYF. The DNA of the CDR3 is TGTGCCAGCAGTCGGACTCGCCTGGCGACCCAGTACTTC.

This clonotype was counted between two and nine times. The rearrangement links TRBV27 to TRBJ2-7; possible D gene TRBD1, 5 bases. Trimming stripped 5 bases from V and 3 bases from J, with 11 bases between. Germline CDR1 MNHEY, CDR2 SMNVEV (reference sequence). The CDR3 spans 13 residues. The CDR3 loop reads CASSPGSLYEQYF. As DNA, the CDR3 is TGTGCCAGCAGTCCAGGGTCACTCTACGAGCAGTACTTC.

This clonotype showed up just a few times. This sequence joins TRBV15 and TRBJ2-1; TRBD2 is a possible D gene (7 bases). Deletions cut 1 base from V and 0 bases from J, with 13 bases between. In germline, CDR1 is LNHNV, CDR2 YYDKDF (reference sequence). The CDR3 length is 17 residues. The CDR3 is CATSRGGLAVSYNEQFF. CDR3 sequence (DNA): TGTGCCACCAGCAGAGGGGGGCTAGCGGTCTCCTACAATGAGCAGTTCTTC.

This clonotype was seen a single time. The rearrangement links TRBV18 to TRBJ2-1; possible D gene TRBD1, 6 bases. The CDR3 runs 19 residues. The germline gives CDR1 KGHSH, CDR2 LQKENI. Trimming took off 3 bases at V and 0 bases at J, with 21 bases between the two ends. CDR3 residues: CASSPTSGAIAPSYNEQFF. The CDR3 DNA follows: TGTGCCAGCTCACCCACCTCAGGGGCGATAGCGCCCTCCTACAATGAGCAGTTCTTC.

The chain links TRBV7-3 to TRBJ2-7; tentative D call: TRBD2 (5 bases). Per the germline V gene, CDR1 is SGHTA and CDR2 is FQGTGA. V was pared by 5 bases and J by 6 bases, with 14 bases between. The CDR3 runs to 13 residues. The CDR3: CASSPGLRGEQYF. Here the CDR3 DNA reads TGTGCCAGCAGCCCAGGACTTCGGGGCGAGCAGTACTTC.

The table lists this clonotype with a few counts. The rearrangement uses TRBV5-1 and TRBJ2-5; tentative D call: TRBD1 (5 bases). The CDR3 contains 14 residues. The germline V and J ends were trimmed by 4 bases and 4 bases, with 14 bases remaining between them. Germline V lookup: CDR1 SGHRS, CDR2 YFSETQ. CDR3 sequence reads: CASSARQKGETQYF. DNA of the CDR3: TGCGCCAGCAGCGCCCGACAGAAGGGAGAGACCCAGTACTTC.

This clonotype was seen many times. This rearrangement joins TRBV29-1 to TRBJ2-5; 8 nucleotides align to TRBD1. The CDR3 extends over 12 amino acids. V lost 6 bases, J lost 2 bases, and 2 bases stayed unmatched. Germline assignment: CDR1 SQVTM and CDR2 ANQGSEA. The CDR3 sequence is CSVHRGQETQYF. CDR3 nucleotides: TGCAGCGTCCACAGGGGGCAAGAGACCCAGTACTTC.